The sequence of this TCR beta chain was determined in a study of cytomegalovirus exposure and HLA in healthy donors (dated by TCRdb to about 2017). For the wider study: An earlier analysis of several hundred of the donors reported around 280 Gb of sequence data and 95 million to 140 million unique TCR beta sequences obtained from roughly 170 million T cells. Both class I and class II loci were covered by HLA typing, at four-digit resolution. Among the 398 genotyped donors, roughly 80% belonged to the genetic ancestry cluster associated with self-reported Caucasian donors. A later analysis re-analyzed previously published TCR beta repertoires from 500 to 700 donors and added high-resolution HLA genotyping to study TCR occurrence patterns. Besides the first cohort of 666 subjects, a separate validation cohort made up of over a hundred different subjects was used. The number of typed donors differed by locus: 629-630 for A, B, C, DRB1 and DQB1; some 540 for DQA1; some 590 for DPA1; and about 470 for DPB1. Every repertoire in the discovery cohort had been generated on one and the same sequencing platform. Among about 390 genotyped donors of the cohort, an average of about 240,000 unique TCR beta nucleotide sequences were sequenced per donor, about a sixth of them non-productive. Donor age, sex, ethnicity and CMV serostatus were collected together with the repertoire data. Using immunosequencing, the study profiled T cell repertoires from about 610 subjects and related those repertoires to cytomegalovirus serostatus. Several DR-DQ haplotypes were handled as single units for association and clustering, since linkage in the cohort was strong. In the later analysis, no new phenotypic data were used to find candidate immune exposures; instead, reliance was placed on TCR beta sequences and their occurrence across donors. To decide whether each TCR beta V gene segment behaved as functional or pseudogenic, an earlier analysis of fewer than 750 of the donors relied on high-throughput TCR beta sequencing. To predict cytomegalovirus infection status, the study brought together high-throughput TCR immunosequencing, statistical association of individual TCRs with disease status, and machine learning. The aim of the study was to test whether cataloging public T cell receptors could identify signatures of past pathogen exposure. Around 330 gigabases of sequencing data and tens of millions of unique TCR sequences made up an early release that covered nearly 650 HLA-typed donors. A later genetic analysis used genome-wide SNP genotypes for about 65% of the 666 donors, treating that subset as a discovery cohort.

The paper as a whole reports these results and caveats: A further reported finding was that TCR beta sequences accurately predicted the HLA-A and HLA-B alleles for most subjects in the first cohort. The 87-base-pair reads could not distinguish some IMGT-functional V segments, including TRBV6-2 and TRBV6-3, so those segments were excluded. A few of the identified cytomegalovirus-associated TCR beta chains were confirmed in vitro to be specific for cytomegalovirus antigens. An association between a missense DCLRE1C variant and V-gene and J-gene trimming of TCR beta chains was found in a later genetic analysis and replicated in an independent cohort. A cluster of highly shared sequence variants was judged likely to be a technical artifact of the sequencing pipeline. In a later analysis, several top co-occurrence clusters were reported to appear linked to parvovirus B19, influenza, CMV and Epstein-Barr virus. Compared with equally common non-associated chains, HLA-associated TCR beta chains in a later analysis were more clonally expanded and had lower generation probabilities. HLA typing was unavailable for some donors at each locus, so association tests used only the typed subset. Because counts were too low, roughly 18 rarely observed V segments, including chromosome 9 orphons, were left out of the earlier analysis of about 500 of the donors. The classifier was reported to diagnose cytomegalovirus status with high specificity and sensitivity in both the original cohort and the validation cohort. Broadly in line with IMGT annotations, most TCR beta V segments showed up in productive rearrangements about 87% or about 30% of the time in an earlier analysis of around 600 of the donors. Compared with the approximately 600-donor mean, donors in an Asian-associated ancestry cluster had fewer N-insertions in productive TCRs, according to a later genetic analysis. The authors suggested that the approach could potentially be generalized to other disease states and immunological phenotypes. Assigning TCR associations to individual alleles was difficult when HLA alleles, especially DR and DQ, strongly co-occurred. Linkage disequilibrium might explain the correlated functional status among segregating V segments, but an unknown experimental factor could not be excluded. A later analysis found that most CMV-associated TCR beta chains appeared HLA-restricted, with HLA associations seemingly driven largely by CMV exposure. Most TCR sequences were observed very rarely across donors, whereas some public TCRs were present in many individuals. CMV serostatus was the only immune exposure information available for the cohort. A later analysis found that TCR association rates varied across HLA loci, with DRB1 alleles showing the most associated TCRs and HLA-C alleles the fewest. The study gave a list of under 200 TCR beta chains associated with cytomegalovirus. In a later analysis, some 18,000 TCR beta sequences were associated with specific HLA alleles at a false discovery rate of 0.05. Sequencing depth was assumed to be roughly uniform across donors in the presence/absence analyses, though that assumption may not hold. Only TCR beta chains were sequenced in this cohort, and the absence of alpha or paired-chain data limited detectable features.

As for this clone: The antigen it binds to is not known. Base qualities are not recorded, but no much larger clone differs from it by a single base.

The cohort comprised some 700 healthy bone marrow donors. At the time of sampling, every cohort member was nominally healthy, though immune exposures that went unrecorded were likely present. The donor tested CMV seropositive, placing the donor among the approximately 290 seropositive members of the cohort. Every donor gave a peripheral blood sample, and the peripheral blood mononuclear cells from that sample were used for TCR beta sequencing. The Qiagen DNeasy Blood Extraction Kit was used to extract genomic DNA from the blood cell samples. Library prep was done by the immunoSEQ multiplex PCR assay. For the multiplex PCR, a mixture combining 60 forward primers for TCR Vbeta segments and 13 reverse primers for TCR Jbeta segments was used. A multiplex PCR assay on genomic DNA amplified the CDR3 region of rearranged TCR beta genes. The amplified TCR beta libraries were sequenced on the Illumina HiSeq System as 87-base-pair reads. The authors' pipeline ran thus. A later analysis tallied 80 million to 95 million unique TCR beta chains across the 650 to 750 repertoires, and approximately 9.9 million of those chains were shared by two or more donors. To remove PCR and sequencing errors, raw reads were error-corrected and collapsed into unique sequences using a nearest-neighbor algorithm that merged closely related sequences. Alignment of CDR3 sequences to IMGT reference sequences was used to assign V, D and J gene segments. For a sequence to be retained, at least a six-nucleotide match to both a V gene segment and a J gene segment was required. A rearrangement counted as productive if the CDR3 had no stop codons and remained in frame with V and J, and every other rearrangement counted as non-productive. Following IMGT convention, CDR3 was defined as the stretch from the second conserved V-encoded cysteine to the conserved J-encoded phenylalanine. In an earlier analysis of roughly 580 of the donors, sequences lacking an unambiguous match to a single V gene segment were excluded. An earlier analysis of several hundred of the donors classified V segments as functional when productive rearrangements were above 56.7% and as segregating when the standard deviation between donors was above 5%. A statistical classification framework was built for diagnosing cytomegalovirus status from the catalog of TCR beta chain sequences. In a later analysis, V and J genes were assigned by comparing TCR nucleotide sequences against IMGT/GENE-DB human TR gene sequences. In a later analysis, CDR3 sequences and most-parsimonious VDJ recombination scenarios were assigned using the TCRdist pipeline. In a later analysis, every TCR beta chain was defined by the combination of its CDR3 amino acid sequence and its V-gene family, and reads without a unique V-gene family were dropped. To address suspected cross-contamination and a sequencing artifact, a later analysis removed approximately 600 highly shared, low-generation-probability nucleotide sequences. For each public chain, a later analysis derived a clonal expansion index from normalized ranks of inferred template counts within each repertoire. In a later analysis, generation probabilities were computed using a VDJ recombination model fitted to out-of-frame rearrangements, and the results were checked against IGoR. A later analysis scored TCR-TCR, TCR-HLA and TCR-CMV co-occurrence with hypergeometric tests, applying a repertoire-size bias correction to TCR pairs. A later analysis estimated false discovery rates by permuting HLA or CMV assignments 20 times. A later analysis grouped co-occurring TCRs with DBSCAN, adding TCRdist sequence similarity when clustering within HLA-allele-positive subsets. Repertoires with fewer than 30,000 or more than 120,000 public chains, plus five repertoires with anomalous nucleotide sharing, were excluded from co-occurrence clustering. In TCRdb, the immuneACCESS table is reduced to in-frame sequences with V and J assigned. These tables do not hold every clone; where another copy was compared, an unresolved V gene accounts for under half, and the others remain unexplained. That table supplies the V and J calls and clone size; D and trimming were determined from the DNA. Recorded for this sample are around 130,000 clones; over 70% of them occurred a single time. 2% to 2.5% of the sample goes to the ten largest clones.

From its cysteine to its phenylalanine, the CDR3 spans 18 amino acids. The CDR3 DNA has 54 bases and is translated from base 1. Looking up the germline V gene yields CDR1 SNHLY and CDR2 FYNNEI. V loses 4 bases at its end and J loses 1 base; junction bases beyond the gene matches: 11. The clonotype originates from a woman in her forties in good health and CMV-seropositive. The V and J segments used are TRBV2 and TRBJ2-3, with 10 central nucleotides matching TRBD1. Sequencing was performed on PBMCs. The CDR3 in this case is CASSAGTGAGWGTDTQYF. The DNA sequence is as follows: TGTGCCAGCAGTGCAGGGACAGGGGCTGGGTGGGGCACAGATACGCAGTATTTT.